The 25 T cell receptor beta chains below come from one sample, sequenced in a study of response to subunit inactivated influenza vaccine. TCRdb reprocessed the RT-PCR reads with MiXCR, giving one entry per CDR3 protein. The data contain about 240,000 distinct CDR3 sequences, 12% of them singletons. The sample was non-naive T cells sorted from PBMCs, taken roughly 15 days before vaccination. Every receptor here comes from a man aged 50 to 59 who received an inactivated influenza vaccine.

This clonotype was observed many times. This chain uses TRBV12-3 or TRBV12-4 with TRBJ1-5; no reliable D call. The CDR3 is 13 amino acids. V lost 3 bases and J 6 bases, leaving 9 bases between the germline ends. The CDR3 sequence is CASSLGLGQPQHF. The CDR3 coding sequence is TGTGCCAGCAGTTTGGGTTTGGGTCAGCCCCAGCATTTT.

This clonotype occurred a few times. The genes are TRBV20-1 and TRBJ2-1; 11 positions agree with TRBD2. The germline CDR1 and CDR2 sequences are DFQATT and SNEGSKA (reference sequence). The CDR3 is 14 residues long. V trimming: 3 bases; J trimming: 8 bases; junction bases outside the gene matches: 6. CDR3 amino acids: CSASTSGGYHEQFF. As DNA, the CDR3 is TGCAGTGCTAGCACTAGCGGGGGTTACCATGAGCAGTTCTTC.

The chain uses TRBV20-1 and TRBJ1-2; D gene uncertain. The CDR3 extends over 13 amino acids. Trimming cost V 4 bases and J 0 bases, with 9 bases left between them. Looked up from germline, CDR1 is DFQATT and CDR2 is SNEGSKA (reference sequence). CDR3 amino acids: CSATWVTNYGYTF. CDR3 nucleotide sequence: TGCAGTGCTACATGGGTGACTAACTATGGCTACACCTTC.

This chain joins TRBV20-1 and TRBJ2-1; D may correspond to TRBD1 or TRBD2 (5 bases each). V lost 8 bases to trimming and J lost 10 bases, with 18 bases between them. The CDR3 totals 12 residues. Germline V lookup: CDR1 DFQATT, CDR2 SNEGSKA (reference sequence). The CDR3 protein is CSTGDPAGEQFF. The CDR3 coding sequence is TGCAGTACCGGGGACCCCGCCGGCGAGCAGTTCTTC.

This clonotype showed up just a few times. This chain links TRBV20-1 with TRBJ2-1, with 8 bases fitting TRBD1. The junction had 7 bases not matched to a gene; V was cut back by 6 bases and J by 6 bases. Germline V gives CDR1 DFQATT, CDR2 SNEGSKA (reference sequence). The CDR3 has 13 residues. The CDR3 region has the DNA TGCAGTGCCAAACCGGGACAGGCCAATGAGCAGTTCTTC. As protein: CSAKPGQANEQFF.

A few counts support this clonotype. The chain links TRBV28 to TRBJ1-1; D gene ambiguous. V was clipped by 1 base and J by 0 bases, with 27 bases between them. Per the germline V gene, CDR1 is MDHEN and CDR2 is SYDVKM. The CDR3 has 21 amino acids. CDR3 in amino acids: CASSLSGQGISQVQMNTEAFF. The CDR3 DNA is TGTGCCAGCAGTTTATCTGGGCAAGGTATCTCACAAGTACAGATGAACACTGAAGCTTTCTTT.

The chain employs TRBV20-1 and TRBJ2-3; D unclear. The germline V and J ends were trimmed by 3 bases and 0 bases, with 7 bases remaining between them. Germline loops: CDR1 DFQATT, CDR2 SNEGSKA (reference sequence). The CDR3 is made up of 13 amino acids. CDR3 sequence (DNA): TGCAGTGCTAGGGTTACTAGCACAGATACGCAGTATTTT. Encoded protein: CSARVTSTDTQYF.

Relative to its sample, this clonotype is medium-sized (0.01 to 0.1%). The chain combines TRBV28 with TRBJ2-1, with D hard to call. The V end was cut by 3 bases, the J end by 8 bases, with 14 bases between. Germline-derived CDR1 and CDR2 are MDHEN and SYDVKM. The CDR3 contains 14 residues. The CDR3 bases are TGTGCCAGCAGTTTGAGCCAGCTGGGTCATGAGCAGTTCTTC. It specifies CASSLSQLGHEQFF.

In its sample, this clonotype was seen many times. This chain links TRBV28 with TRBJ2-2; 8 bases are shared with TRBD1. The germline V gene encodes CDR1 MDHEN and CDR2 SYDVKM. V shed 5 bases, J shed 1 base, and the junction held 6 bases outside the gene matches. CDR3 length equals 16 residues. CDR3 bases: TGTGCCAGCAGTAGAGGAGGGACAGGGAACACCGGGGAGCTGTTTTTT. Amino acids: CASSRGGTGNTGELFF.

Here the CDR3 reads CASSAHMSSGNTIYF. The CDR3 bases are TGTGCCAGCAGCGCCCACATGTCCTCTGGAAACACCATATATTTT. The chain combines TRBV7-9 with TRBJ1-3; no clear D. The V end lost 5 bases, the J end lost 0 bases, and 11 bases lay between the germline ends. CDR3 length: 15 residues. CDR1 SEHNR and CDR2 FQNEAQ come from the germline V gene (reference sequence). Using reference TRBV7-9 and TRBJ1-3 for the parts outside the CDR3, the full variable domain is DTGVSQNPRHKITKRGQNVTFRCDPISEHNRLYWYRQTLGQGPEFLTYFQNEAQLEKSRLLSDRFSAERPKGSFSTLEIQRTEQGDSAMYLCASSAHMSSGNTIYFGEGSWLTVV.

This clonotype was recorded a few times. This chain connects TRBV28 to TRBJ1-4; maybe TRBD1 (5 bases). There are 13 residues in the CDR3. The germline V gene encodes CDR1 MDHEN and CDR2 SYDVKM. The CDR3 here is CASGDSGTEKLFF. CDR3 nucleotide sequence: TGTGCTAGTGGGGACTCCGGGACTGAAAAACTGTTTTTT.

The chain combines TRBV10-3 with TRBJ2-1, with D possibly being TRBD2 (5 bases). Germline lookup yields CDR1 ENHRY and CDR2 SYGVKD. Trimming cost V 2 bases and J 3 bases, with 11 bases left between them. This CDR3 is 15 amino acids long. CDR3 bases: TGTGCCATCAGTGAGCGGACTCGCGGCTACAATGAGCAGTTCTTC. Its protein product is CAISERTRGYNEQFF.

This clonotype was recorded at least ten times. The genes are TRBV12-3 or TRBV12-4 and TRBJ1-1; a possible D gene is TRBD1 (5 bases). The CDR3 sequence is 15 residues long. Trimming removed 1 base at V and 7 bases at J, with 16 bases between. The CDR3 DNA follows: TGTGCCAGCAGTTTAGGAGGCTCGGGGGTTGGTGAAGCTTTCTTT. It codes for CASSLGGSGVGEAFF.

This clonotype was found a few times. This chain links TRBV7-9 with TRBJ2-2, with a weak D call TRBD1 (5 bases). This CDR3 contains 13 residues. With 5 bases removed from V and 7 bases from J, the gap between germline ends came to 11 bases. The germline V gene has CDR1 SEHNR and CDR2 FQNEAQ (reference sequence). For the CDR3, the DNA is TGTGCCAGCAGCCGCAGGGTTATCGGGGAGCTGTTTTTT. It codes for CASSRRVIGELFF.

This clonotype appeared many times. The J gene is TRBJ2-2, the V gene TRBV7-9, with unresolved D. Germline V lookup: CDR1 SEHNR, CDR2 FQNEAQ (reference sequence). Trimming stripped 2 bases from V and 1 base from J, with 8 bases between. This CDR3 is 15 amino acids long. CDR3 nucleotide sequence: TGTGCCAGCAGCTTACCCACGTTGAACACCGGGGAGCTGTTTTTT. Amino acid sequence: CASSLPTLNTGELFF.

This rearrangement joins TRBV29-1 to TRBJ2-1, with a tentative D call TRBD2 (5 bases). The CDR3 length is 12 residues. V was cut by 4 bases and J by 3 bases, with 7 bases left in between. Germline assignment: CDR1 SQVTM and CDR2 ANQGSEA. The CDR3 nucleotides are TGCAGCGTTGGGCGGGTCTACAATGAGCAGTTCTTC. Its protein is CSVGRVYNEQFF.

This clonotype was seen a few times. The V gene is TRBV7-6, the J gene TRBJ2-3, with D perhaps TRBD2 (5 bases). CDR1 and CDR2 (germline): SGHVS, FNYEAQ. Trimming took 5 bases from V and 0 from J, leaving 12 bases between them. This CDR3 has 15 residues. This chain's CDR3 is CASSPWSGSTDTQYF. The CDR3 nucleotides are TGTGCCAGCAGCCCCTGGAGCGGTAGCACAGATACGCAGTATTTT.

This clonotype was recorded a few times. This sequence joins TRBV9 and TRBJ1-1, with D possibly matching TRBD1 (6 bases). CDR1 is SGDLS and CDR2 is YYNGEE in the germline V gene. The CDR3 totals 14 residues. V lost 4 bases and J lost 2, with 12 bases in between. The CDR3 loop reads CASSPRGDNTEAFF. For the CDR3, the DNA is TGTGCCAGCAGCCCCAGGGGCGATAACACTGAAGCTTTCTTT.

This clonotype is a singleton in its sample. The chain employs TRBV20-1 and TRBJ2-5; 7 nucleotides agree with TRBD1. This CDR3 has 17 residues. Germline CDR1 is DFQATT and CDR2 is SNEGSKA (reference sequence). V dropped 4 bases and J dropped 5; count of bases not matched to a gene: 19. The CDR3 sequence: CSAILPDPRGHLETQYF. The CDR3 bases are TGCAGTGCTATACTCCCGGACCCGAGGGGGCACTTGGAGACCCAGTACTTC.

This clonotype was found many times. J is TRBJ2-7 and V is TRBV7-2; 10 bases map to TRBD1. Germline CDR1 reads SGHTA; CDR2 reads FQGNSA. CDR3 length equals 15 residues. J lost 0 bases, V lost 5 bases, and 4 bases had no gene match. CDR3: CASSRDRGSSYEQYF. Written as DNA, the CDR3 is TGTGCCAGCAGCAGGGACAGGGGCAGCTCCTACGAGCAGTACTTC. The whole variable domain, remainder taken from reference TRBV7-2 and TRBJ2-7, is GAGVSQSPSNKVTEKGKDVELRCDPISGHTALYWYRQSLGQGLEFLIYFQGNSAPDKSGLPSDRFSAERTGGSVSTLTIQRTQQEDSAVYLCASSRDRGSSYEQYFGPGTRLTVT.

The genes are TRBV27 and TRBJ2-2; 9 nucleotides line up with TRBD2. Germline values: CDR1 MNHEY, CDR2 SMNVEV (reference sequence). The CDR3 consists of 15 residues. The ends lost 6 bases at V and 4 bases at J; junction bases unmatched: 6. The CDR3 spells CASRIERGATGELFF. Written as DNA, the CDR3 is TGTGCCAGCAGAATTGAGCGGGGGGCCACCGGGGAGCTGTTTTTT.

This clonotype was detected a few times. The chain has TRBV3-1 and TRBJ2-4, with no clear D. There are 20 residues in the CDR3. The germline V and J ends were trimmed by 0 bases and 3 bases, with 24 bases remaining between them. CDR1 and CDR2 (germline): LGHDT, YNNKEL (reference sequence). CDR3 loop: CASSQDHIGIAGPNKNIQYF. In DNA, the CDR3 is TGTGCCAGCAGCCAAGATCACATAGGAATTGCCGGGCCGAACAAAAACATTCAGTACTTC.

This clonotype has a count of ten or more. The chain employs TRBV7-2 and TRBJ2-3; no reliable D call. The length of the CDR3 is 12 residues. V gave up 5 bases and J gave up 9 bases, with 12 bases separating them. CDR1 is SGHTA and CDR2 is FQGNSA in the germline V gene. The CDR3: CASSPERVTQYF. CDR3 DNA: TGTGCCAGCAGCCCGGAGCGAGTGACGCAGTATTTT. Filled out from reference TRBV7-2 and TRBJ2-3, the complete variable domain reads GAGVSQSPSNKVTEKGKDVELRCDPISGHTALYWYRQSLGQGLEFLIYFQGNSAPDKSGLPSDRFSAERTGGSVSTLTIQRTQQEDSAVYLCASSPERVTQYFGPGTRLTVL.

This rearrangement joins TRBV5-1 to TRBJ2-7, with D possibly matching TRBD1 (5 bases). Germline V lookup: CDR1 SGHRS, CDR2 YFSETQ. V was pared by 3 bases and J by 4 bases, with 20 bases between. The CDR3 covers 16 residues. The CDR3 loop reads CASSWADSFRIYEQYF. The CDR3 DNA is TGCGCCAGCAGCTGGGCTGACAGTTTCAGGATATACGAGCAGTACTTC.

This clonotype was recorded a few times. The V and J genes are TRBV20-1 and TRBJ2-3; D might be TRBD1 (5 bases). This CDR3 spans 14 amino acids. Germline V gives CDR1 DFQATT, CDR2 SNEGSKA (reference sequence). V was cut by 3 bases and J by 2 bases, with 12 bases left in between. CDR3 amino acids: CSASRARATDTQYF. The CDR3 DNA follows: TGCAGTGCTAGCAGGGCCCGAGCCACAGATACGCAGTATTTT.